This T cell receptor (beta chain) derives from a study of molecular identifiers for immune sequencing clone quantification. Regarding the study as a whole: Because of identical TCR molecules sharing a barcode, sizes of highly expanded clones could be underestimated. In CMV-specific effectors, clones above 20 copies held over 98% of molecules; naive, under 1%.

A single record per CDR3 protein comes from TCRdb applying MiXCR to the PCR reads. Of about 500,000 distinct CDR3 sequences listed, over 20% are singletons. When naive CD8 T cells were sorted, they were gated as CD8+CD4-CCR7+CD45RA+. This clonotype was recorded at least ten times. Its specificity is not known. The V gene lost 7 bases and the J gene lost 4 bases, with 13 bases spanning the gap. The germline V gene encodes CDR1 MNHNS and CDR2 SASEGT. The CDR3 is 13 amino acids. The V gene is TRBV6-1, the J gene TRBJ1-1; D gene ambiguous. The clonotype originates from a human donor in good health. Some libraries in this study had Jurkat cell RNA spiked in. The specimen sequenced was naive CD8+ T cells from blood, with Jurkat cell RNA spiked in. Subset of the sample: FACS-sorted CD8+CD4-CCR7+CD45RA+ naive T cells. Written as DNA, the CDR3 is TGTGCCAGCACCGACGTGTGGGGCACTGAAGCTTTCTTT. Protein product: CASTDVWGTEAFF.